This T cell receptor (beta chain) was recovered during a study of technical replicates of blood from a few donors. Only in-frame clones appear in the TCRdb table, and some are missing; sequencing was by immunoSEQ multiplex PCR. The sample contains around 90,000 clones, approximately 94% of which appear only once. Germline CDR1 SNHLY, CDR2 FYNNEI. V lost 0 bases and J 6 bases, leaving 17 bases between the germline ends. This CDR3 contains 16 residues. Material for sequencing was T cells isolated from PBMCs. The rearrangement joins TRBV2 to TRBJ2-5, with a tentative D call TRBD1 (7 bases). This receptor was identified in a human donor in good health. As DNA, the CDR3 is TGTGCCAGCAGTGAAGCACAGACAGGGAGGAGGAAGACCCAGTACTTC. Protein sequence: CASSEAQTGRRKTQYF.